This T cell receptor beta chain is from a study of blood T cell repertoires in COVID-19. On the study more broadly: The origin of the acute and convalescent COVID-19 samples was the United States, Italy and Spain.

In the original analysis: From reference gene primer amplification, estimates of nucleated cell counts were derived. Profiled with immunoSEQ multiplex PCR; TCRdb holds only in-frame clones, not every one. V and J calls and clone size follow that table, whereas D and trimming were derived from the DNA. The sample lists around 310,000 clones; approximately 89% were seen once. This clone was seen only a few times. This sequence originates from a woman aged 30 to 39 who had recovered from COVID-19. The sequencing sample was made of PBMCs or T cells enriched from blood (not recorded which).

CDR3 amino acids: CASSQYSGNTIYF. The CDR3 DNA is TGTGCCAGTAGCCAGTACTCTGGAAACACCATATATTTT. The V and J genes are TRBV19 and TRBJ1-3; no firm D call. The CDR3 runs 13 residues. Germline V gives CDR1 LNHDA, CDR2 SQIVND (reference sequence). Trimming took off 6 bases at V and 0 bases at J, with 6 bases between the two ends.